Below, one T cell receptor beta chain is given with its context. What it binds is not known. With 0 bases removed from V and 7 bases from J, the gap between germline ends came to 13 bases. CDR3 length equals 14 residues. Germline CDR1 and CDR2: SGHNT and YYREEE (reference sequence). This entry is derived from a study of OX40 agonist ivuxolimab in advanced cancers. The repertoire was sequenced with immunoSEQ multiplex PCR; TCRdb's copy has only in-frame clones and lacks some. The data show some 87,000 clones, with just over 90% seen just once and around 0.43% held by the top ten. Study observations and caveats: Antigen specificity was not determined for the expanded peripheral T cells.

V usage is TRBV5-4 and J usage is TRBJ1-2, with D unclear. The sequencing here drew on CD4+ or CD8+ T cells sorted from blood, taken in a trial of the OX40 agonist ivuxolimab. This sequence was found in an adult with an advanced solid tumor such as melanoma, head and neck, liver or kidney cancer. The CDR3 sequence is CASSLVEGLGGYTF. CDR3 in DNA: TGTGCCAGCAGCTTGGTAGAAGGGCTAGGTGGCTACACCTTC.